The rows below give T cell receptor beta chains drawn from one sample of a study of shared clonotypes between healthy human individuals. Using immunoSEQ multiplex PCR, the repertoire was profiled, and TCRdb retains in-frame clones only, with some absent. The table has more than 550,000 clones, 72% seen once. Material for sequencing was memory CD4+ T cells sorted from blood. These receptors originate from a woman between 25 and 40 years old in good health. Both conserved end residues are part of each CDR3. A D gene is named only where the DNA matches it firmly. Clone sizes are given selectively: once, few, many, or a class where the clone is expanded.

d_call	j_call	v_call	clone_size	cdr3_nt	cdr3_aa
-	TRBJ2-7	TRBV27	-	TGTGCCAGCAGTCTCCGTCCGGTGACAGAAACCATGTCCTACGAGCAGTACTTC	CASSLRPVTETMSYEQYF
TRBD1	TRBJ2-1	TRBV19	-	TGTGCCAGTAGTATTGATGCCGGGACAGGGGGCTACAATGAGCAGTTCTTC	CASSIDAGTGGYNEQFF
-	TRBJ2-1	TRBV11-3	-	TGTGCCAGCAGCACTCGGGGTTTGGGTGGCAATGAGCAGTTCTTC	CASSTRGLGGNEQFF
-	TRBJ1-4	TRBV18	-	TGTGCCAGCTCACCAATAGGCGCCGGCGAAAAACTGTTTTTT	CASSPIGAGEKLFF
TRBD2	TRBJ2-1	TRBV5-1	-	TGCGCCAGCAGCCTTAGCGGGAGTAGCTACAATGAGCAGTTCTTC	CASSLSGSSYNEQFF
-	TRBJ2-7	TRBV29-1	-	TGCAGCGTTGAAGCAGGACGCGAGCAGTACTTC	CSVEAGREQYF
-	TRBJ1-5	TRBV19	-	TGTGCCAGTCGTAGGGTGGGTAGCAATCAGCCCCAGCATTTT	CASRRVGSNQPQHF
TRBD2	TRBJ2-1	TRBV11-3	once	TGTGCCAGCAGCGAATTAAGCGGGAGTAATGAGCAGTTCTTC	CASSELSGSNEQFF
-	TRBJ1-5	TRBV18	many	TGTGCCAGCTCGCTAACAGGGAGGGATCAGCCCCAGCATTTT	CASSLTGRDQPQHF
-	TRBJ2-6	TRBV28	-	TGTGCCAGCACTGAGGAGACTGGGGCCAACGTCCTGACTTTC	CASTEETGANVLTF
TRBD1	TRBJ1-4	TRBV2	-	TGTGCCAGCAGGGGGACAGCGGCGAATGAAAAACTGTTTTTT	CASRGTAANEKLFF
TRBD1	TRBJ2-3	TRBV2	-	TGTGCCAGCAGCGTCGGACAGGGTCCAGATACGCAGTATTTT	CASSVGQGPDTQYF
-	TRBJ2-7	TRBV7-2	-	TGTGCCAGCAGCTTACCGGGGGCTAGCTCCTACGAGCAGTACTTC	CASSLPGASSYEQYF
-	TRBJ2-7	TRBV11-2	-	TGTGCCAGCAGCTTACGGCGGGATTCCGACGAGCAGTACTTC	CASSLRRDSDEQYF
TRBD1	TRBJ1-1	TRBV19	few	TGTGCCAGTAGTATAGGGACAGGCCACATGGAAGCTTTCTTT	CASSIGTGHMEAFF
-	TRBJ2-7	TRBV19	many	TGTGCCAGTAGGGAAGGGGGTGGCCACGAGCAGTACTTC	CASREGGGHEQYF
-	TRBJ1-5	TRBV10-3	-	TGTGCCATCAGTGCTTTGGGGGTAAGCAATCAGCCCCAGCATTTT	CAISALGVSNQPQHF
-	TRBJ1-2	TRBV5-1	-	TGCGCCAGCAGCTTACGGGGGGACCATGGCTACACCTTC	CASSLRGDHGYTF
TRBD1	TRBJ2-1	TRBV5-1	-	TGCGCCAGCAGAATCTCCGGACAGGGCAGAGATGAGCAGTTCTTC	CASRISGQGRDEQFF
TRBD2	TRBJ2-1	TRBV19	-	TGTGCCAGTAGCCGCGCGGGACTAGCGGGAGTCCTCTCCTACAATGAGCAGTTCTTC	CASSRAGLAGVLSYNEQFF
TRBD1	TRBJ1-1	TRBV18	-	TGTGCCAGCTCACCGGGACAGGGGCGGGACACTGAAGCTTTCTTT	CASSPGQGRDTEAFF
-	TRBJ2-1	TRBV19	-	TGTGCCAGTAGTAAGGGGCTGGGATACAATGAGCAGTTCTTC	CASSKGLGYNEQFF